Presented here are 14 T cell receptor beta chains from one specimen sequenced in a study of OX40 agonist ivuxolimab in advanced cancers. Measured with immunoSEQ multiplex PCR; TCRdb has only the in-frame clones, and not every one. The top ten clones hold about 1.5% of a sample with over 85,000 clones, 90% of them seen once. The specimen comprised CD4+ or CD8+ T cells sorted from blood, sampled in a trial of the OX40 agonist ivuxolimab. These receptors were obtained from an adult with an advanced solid tumor such as melanoma, head and neck, liver or kidney cancer.

This rearrangement joins TRBV7-2 to TRBJ2-2, with 11 bases matching TRBD2. The length of the CDR3 is 14 residues. Losses at the gene ends were 10 bases for V and 7 bases for J; bases not matched to a gene: 8. The germline V gene encodes CDR1 SGHTA and CDR2 FQGNSA. CDR3: CATTSGSKVGELFF. As DNA, the CDR3 is TGTGCCACCACTAGCGGGAGTAAGGTCGGGGAGCTGTTTTTT.

This chain links TRBV28 with TRBJ2-3; D not resolved. V lost 5 bases, J lost 3 bases, and 24 bases lay in between. CDR1 and CDR2 (germline): MDHEN, SYDVKM. The CDR3 runs to 18 residues. DNA for the CDR3: TGTGCCAGCAGTGTATATATCCTGGCCCCGGTGGGGACAGATACGCAGTATTTT. Translated, it gives CASSVYILAPVGTDTQYF.

The chain carries TRBV4-1 and TRBJ2-7; possibly TRBD1 for D (6 bases). CDR3 length: 16 residues. Germline CDR1 reads MGHRA; CDR2 reads YSYEKL. Trimming cost V 4 bases and J 6 bases, with 22 bases left between them. The CDR3 reads CASSRNGGQLSLEQYF. The CDR3 region has the DNA TGCGCCAGCAGCCGAAACGGCGGACAGTTGAGCCTCGAGCAGTACTTC.

The rearrangement links TRBV5-5 to TRBJ2-7; D uncertain. The CDR3 has 14 amino acids. V lost 0 bases and J lost 5, with 12 bases in between. From germline, CDR1 is SGHKS and CDR2 YYEKEE (reference sequence). CDR3 in DNA: TGTGCCAGCAGCTTGGCCAACAGTTACGACGAGCAGTACTTC. Translated, it gives CASSLANSYDEQYF.

The DNA for the CDR3 is TGCGCCAGCAGCCAAGATGCCCTCTCCTACGAGCAGTACTTC. Protein sequence: CASSQDALSYEQYF. The V gene is TRBV4-3, the J gene TRBJ2-7; D gene uncertain. V dropped 0 bases and J dropped 0 bases, with 6 bases sitting between them. The length of the CDR3 is 14 residues. CDR1 is LGHNA, CDR2 YSLEER, per germline.

The V and J genes are TRBV18 and TRBJ2-2, with 7 bases matching TRBD2. This CDR3 has 15 residues. The J segment lost 5 bases and the V segment lost 3 bases, leaving 6 bases of the junction unmatched. The germline CDR1 and CDR2 sequences are KGHSH and LQKENI. The chain's CDR3 is CASSPGSGPTGELFF. The DNA for the CDR3 is TGTGCCAGCTCACCGGGTAGCGGGCCTACCGGGGAGCTGTTTTTT. The variable domain in full, with the rest retrieved from reference TRBV18 and TRBJ2-2, is NAGVMQNPRHLVRRRGQEARLRCSPMKGHSHVYWYRQLPEEGLKFMVYLQKENIIDESGMPKERFSAEFPKEGPSILRIQQVVRGDSAAYFCASSPGSGPTGELFFGEGSRLTVL.

For this clone: The sample carries other DNA sequences with the same CDR3. The V gene is TRBV29-1, the J gene TRBJ1-4, with D possibly TRBD1 on 6 matching bases. Trimming pared 7 bases from V and 5 bases from J, leaving 8 bases between. CDR1 is SQVTM, CDR2 ANQGSEA, per germline. There are 11 residues in the CDR3. The CDR3 sequence is CSGTENEKLFF. For the CDR3, the DNA is TGCAGCGGGACAGAAAATGAAAAACTGTTTTTT.

This chain joins TRBV27 and TRBJ2-7; D unresolved. The V end lost 2 bases, the J end lost 0 bases, and 8 bases lay between the germline ends. From germline, CDR1 is MNHEY and CDR2 SMNVEV (reference sequence). The CDR3 length is 14 residues. DNA for the CDR3: TGTGCCAGCAGTTTAACTAAGCTCTCCTACGAGCAGTACTTC. Its protein is CASSLTKLSYEQYF.

The chain joins TRBV28 to TRBJ2-7, with D maybe TRBD1 (5 bases). This CDR3 spans 15 amino acids. Germline values: CDR1 MDHEN, CDR2 SYDVKM. The V end lost 4 bases, the J end lost 5 bases, and 18 bases lay between the germline ends. CDR3 coding DNA: TGTGCCAGCAGTTCGACCGGGCAATGGGGCCACGAGCAGTACTTC. Protein: CASSSTGQWGHEQYF. Drawing the rest from reference TRBV28 and TRBJ2-7, the complete variable domain is DVKVTQSSRYLVKRTGEKVFLECVQDMDHENMFWYRQDPGLGLRLIYFSYDVKMKEKGDIPEGYSVSREKKERFSLILESASTNQTSMYLCASSSTGQWGHEQYFGPGTRLTVT.

J is TRBJ1-5 and V is TRBV30, with D unresolved. CDR1 is GTSNPN, CDR2 SVGIG, per germline (reference sequence). The CDR3 has 16 residues. Trimming cost V 4 bases and J 4 bases, with 20 bases left between them. The CDR3 sequence: CAWNGRVGGQNQPQHF. The CDR3 nucleotides read TGTGCCTGGAACGGTCGGGTAGGCGGTCAGAATCAGCCCCAGCATTTT.

This rearrangement joins TRBV10-2 to TRBJ2-7, with TRBD2 identical over 11 bases. V lost 3 bases to trimming and J lost 4 bases; unmatched junction nucleotides: 11. The length of the CDR3 is 17 residues. CDR1 and CDR2 from the germline V gene are WSHSY and SAAADI. This CDR3 reads CASSDPATSGSLYEQYF. The CDR3 nucleotides read TGCGCCAGCAGTGACCCCGCAACTAGCGGGAGTCTGTACGAGCAGTACTTC.

The rearrangement uses TRBV25-1 and TRBJ2-3; TRBD1 agrees at 10 bases. Trimming cost V 5 bases and J 2 bases; bases outside gene matches: 13. This CDR3 spans 18 amino acids. In germline, CDR1 is MGHDK, CDR2 SYGVNS. The CDR3 loop reads CASSLHQGQGRYTDTQYF. CDR3 coding DNA: TGTGCCAGCAGTCTCCATCAGGGACAGGGGCGATACACAGATACGCAGTATTTT.

This chain connects TRBV30 to TRBJ2-7; D might be TRBD1 or TRBD2, each matching 5 bases. The V gene lost 7 bases and the J gene lost 5 bases, with 24 bases spanning the gap. The CDR3 is 15 residues long. Germline V gene lookup returns CDR1 GTSNPN and CDR2 SVGIG (reference sequence). CDR3 sequence (DNA): TGTGCCTCGACCGGGATCCGTAGGGGCGTGGACGAGCAGTACTTC. This translates into CASTGIRRGVDEQYF.

In its sample, this clone was seen once. The chain links TRBV14 to TRBJ2-7; 7 positions agree with TRBD1. The length of the CDR3 is 16 residues. Germline V gene lookup returns CDR1 SGHDN and CDR2 FVKESK. The V segment lost 3 bases and the J segment 0 bases; nucleotides outside the gene matches: 8. The CDR3 DNA follows: TGTGCCAGCAGCCAGTACGGGACAGTGGACTCCTACGAGCAGTACTTC. Residues: CASSQYGTVDSYEQYF.